These T cell receptor beta chains were read from a single sample in a study of control samples from healthy donors and cancer patients. The method was immunoSEQ multiplex PCR; TCRdb's version includes in-frame clones alone and lacks a portion of them. Among roughly 100,000 clones listed, roughly 94% were seen once. Sequencing input: blood. These receptors were taken from a woman in her late teens or twenties in good health. Both conserved end residues are trimmed from each CDR3.

CDR3 protein | CDR3 length | J gene | V gene
ATSDAGTGEVGLYGYT | 16 | TRBJ1-2 | TRBV24-1
ASSIGVGRGQETQY | 14 | TRBJ2-5 | TRBV19
ASSLAVLAGLNEQY | 14 | TRBJ2-7 | TRBV7-2
ASSFYVGTGELF | 12 | TRBJ2-2 | TRBV28
ASTHNRDRHEKLF | 13 | TRBJ1-4 | TRBV14
AISKDSFEAF | 10 | TRBJ1-1 | TRBV10-3
ASSQDPGPAETQY | 13 | TRBJ2-5 | TRBV3-1/TRBV3-2
ASSPAGAEAF | 10 | TRBJ1-1 | TRBV12-3/TRBV12-4
ASSFSTEEAF | 10 | TRBJ1-1 | TRBV7-9
ASSYQGGTEAF | 11 | TRBJ1-1 | TRBV6-6
ASSYSLGGESPLH | 13 | TRBJ1-6 | TRBV6-5
ASSYSLSGYEQY | 12 | TRBJ2-7 | TRBV6-2/TRBV6-3
SVDSGRIQH | 9 | TRBJ1-5 | TRBV29-1
ASSQTSGRSNEQY | 13 | TRBJ2-7 | TRBV5-1
ASSYRNSGNTIY | 12 | TRBJ1-3 | TRBV6-6
ASTRALSTSGRRYEQY | 16 | TRBJ2-7 | TRBV6-6
ASSEQGPRTEAF | 12 | TRBJ1-1 | TRBV6-1